Sequencing of this T cell receptor (beta chain) was carried out in a study of cytomegalovirus exposure and HLA in healthy donors. The overall study: Of all 400 or so donors who were genotyped, roughly 81% belonged to the Caucasian-associated ancestry cluster. Study observations and caveats: Later on, an analysis found that several of the most significant clusters appeared to be linked to common viral pathogens, which included parvovirus B19. Most TCR beta V segments were productive about 87% or about 30% of the time in an earlier analysis.

PCR involved 60 Vbeta and 13 Jbeta primers. Repertoires were generated with immunoSEQ multiplex PCR, while TCRdb's copy carries only in-frame clones and drops some. Of about 170,000 clones in the sample, 73% were seen once. With regard to this clone: Its matching antigen is unknown.

At sampling all donors were nominally healthy, likely with unrecorded immune exposures. The CDR3 runs to 15 residues. The ends lost 3 bases at V and 6 bases at J; junction bases unmatched: 8. From germline, CDR1 is SEHNR and CDR2 FQNEAQ (reference sequence). This chain uses TRBV7-9 with TRBJ1-5; TRBD1 matches at 7 bases. Material for sequencing was PBMCs. The TCR sequence derives from a woman in her late teens or twenties in good health and CMV-seropositive. The DNA of the CDR3 is TGTGCCAGCAGCTTGGCGGGACAGTACCTTCAGCCCCAGCATTTT. Protein sequence: CASSLAGQYLQPQHF.